The clone carrying this TCR beta chain was counted a few times. Its antigen is unidentified. This CDR3 has 16 residues. Germline CDR1 is SNHLY and CDR2 is FYNNEI. Trimming took 0 bases from V and 8 from J; bases not matched to a gene: 8. This record belongs to a study of blood T cells in healthy people across ages. General observations from the study: Fewer expanded clones and more diversity marked long-lived versus aged donors. With age, beta diversity per million T cells declined roughly linearly, significantly by about 37. The diversity estimates, figures obtained from one million T cells, were considered underestimates.

Next came a second PCR, run for roughly 6 to 11 cycles, which used a sample-barcoded 5' primer along with a J-beta primer mix. Every cDNA was tagged by a template-switch adaptor with 12 random nucleotides. TCRdb re-derived calls from the 5' RACE reads in MiXCR, one entry per CDR3 protein. The sample lists over 500,000 distinct CDR3 sequences, 45% to 60% occurring once. The rearrangement joins TRBV2 to TRBJ2-2, with 8 bases fitting TRBD2. This receptor was identified in a woman older than 75 in good health. What was sequenced was blood. CDR3 coding DNA: TGTGCCAGCAGTGAAGCTGGACTAGCCTATCTTGGGGAGCTGTTTTTT. Translating it yields CASSEAGLAYLGELFF.